These 14 T cell receptor beta chains were all obtained from the same sample, sequenced in a study of T cells in Graves' hyperthyroidism and ophthalmopathy. The TCR beta CDR3 regions underwent amplification using RNA transcripts as the source. A set of HTBI primers served as the primers for a first-round RT-PCR of the TCR CDR3. In TCRdb, the multiplex PCR reads were re-called with MiXCR into one record per CDR3 protein. The table includes some 620,000 distinct CDR3 sequences, around 15% detected once. Material for sequencing was blood. The receptor source for this set is a woman aged 25 to 39 with Graves' hyperthyroidism.

This clonotype was seen many times. The rearrangement links TRBV7-2 to TRBJ2-5; TRBD2 is a possible D gene (6 bases). CDR3 length: 15 residues. From germline, CDR1 is SGHTA and CDR2 FQGNSA. V was trimmed by 5 bases and J by 0 bases, leaving 13 bases between them. The CDR3, as DNA: TGTGCCAGCAGCCCCAGCGGAGGGGACCAAGAGACCCAGTACTTC. Residues: CASSPSGGDQETQYF.

This clonotype has at least ten counts. The rearrangement uses TRBV3-1 and TRBJ2-5; the D is unclear. Germline V gene lookup returns CDR1 LGHDT and CDR2 YNNKEL (reference sequence). The CDR3 loop spans 12 amino acids. The germline V and J ends were trimmed by 0 bases and 6 bases, with 5 bases remaining between them. The CDR3 loop reads CASSQDWKTQYF. The CDR3 coding sequence is TGTGCCAGCAGCCAAGATTGGAAGACCCAGTACTTC.

The V and J genes are TRBV6-1 and TRBJ2-2; 9 nucleotides agree with TRBD1. With 6 bases clipped from V and 5 bases from J, the junction kept 10 bases outside the gene matches. Germline V gene lookup returns CDR1 MNHNS and CDR2 SASEGT. The CDR3 length is 16 residues. The CDR3 DNA reads TGTGCCAGCAGCCCTAGGGACAGGGTTTGGACCGGGGAGCTGTTTTTT. As protein: CASSPRDRVWTGELFF.

This clonotype was detected a few times. The chain carries TRBV7-9 and TRBJ1-1; D call uncertain. CDR1 and CDR2 from the germline V gene are SEHNR and FQNEAQ (reference sequence). The germline V and J ends were trimmed by 8 bases and 4 bases, with 2 bases remaining between them. CDR3 length equals 9 residues. CDR3 coding DNA: TGTGCCAGCCCCACTGAAGCTTTCTTT. The encoded protein is CASPTEAFF.

This clonotype was picked up a small number of times. The chain uses TRBV30 and TRBJ2-1; D possibly corresponds to TRBD1 (6 bases). V was trimmed by 3 bases and J by 6 bases, leaving 12 bases between them. This CDR3 is built from 13 residues. CDR1 GTSNPN and CDR2 SVGIG come from the germline V gene (reference sequence). Written as DNA, the CDR3 is TGTGCCTGGAGCCAGGGGCTCGGCAATGAGCAGTTCTTC. Protein: CAWSQGLGNEQFF.

In its sample, this clonotype was seen many times. The chain employs TRBV7-2 and TRBJ2-5; possibly TRBD2 for D (6 bases). The DNA end lines up better with TRBJ2-1; the J call may be wrong. The CDR3 sequence is 11 residues long. From germline, CDR1 is SGHTA and CDR2 FQGNSA. The DNA for the CDR3 is TGTGCCAGCAGCTTAGGGACTACCCAGTTCTTC. Its translation: CASSLGTTQFF.

The sample holds a few counts of this clonotype. The chain recombines TRBV18 with TRBJ2-1, with D possibly being TRBD2 (5 bases). V dropped 0 bases and J dropped 8 bases, with 14 bases sitting between them. CDR3 size: 15 residues. CDR1 is KGHSH, CDR2 LQKENI, per germline. DNA of the CDR3: TGTGCCAGCTCACCACCGGTATATAGAGGGCATGAGCAGTTCTTC. Residues: CASSPPVYRGHEQFF.

The table lists this clonotype with many counts. The J gene is TRBJ2-7, the V gene TRBV10-3; D not certain. CDR1 and CDR2 (germline): ENHRY, SYGVKD. Trimming left V 6 bases short and J 1 base short, with 19 bases between. This CDR3 contains 16 residues. In nucleotides, the CDR3 is TGTGCCATCAGAGAATCCGGATGGACGAATTCCTACGAGCAGTACTTC. This sequence encodes CAIRESGWTNSYEQYF.

This clonotype was detected ten times or more. The V call is TRBV6-5, the J call TRBJ1-2; 9 bases are shared with TRBD1. CDR1 is MNHEY and CDR2 is SVGAGI in the germline V gene. The CDR3 has 16 residues. J was trimmed by 4 bases and V by 0 bases; bases with no gene match: 6. The CDR3 DNA follows: TGTGCCAGCAGTTACTCGAGAGGGACAGGGCTCTATGGCTACACCTTC. It specifies CASSYSRGTGLYGYTF.

V is TRBV30 and J is TRBJ2-7; 7 bases agree with TRBD2. The V and J ends lost 2 bases and 0 bases, in that order; junction bases with no gene match: 7. The germline CDR1 and CDR2 sequences are GTSNPN and SVGIG (reference sequence). There are 15 residues in the CDR3. DNA of the CDR3: TGTGCCTGGAGTATAGGCGGGAGTAGCTCCTACGAGCAGTACTTC. It translates to CAWSIGGSSSYEQYF.

Ten or more counts support this clonotype. This chain uses TRBV12-3 or TRBV12-4 with TRBJ2-7, with 8 nucleotides matching TRBD2. The CDR3 loop spans 13 amino acids. V lost 6 bases, J lost 4 bases, and 5 bases stayed unmatched. This chain's CDR3 is CASSPGLGYEQYF. The CDR3 nucleotides are TGTGCCAGCAGCCCGGGACTAGGGTACGAGCAGTACTTC.

This clonotype came up many times. The J gene is TRBJ2-1, the V gene TRBV28, with D unclear. CDR1 and CDR2 from the germline V gene are MDHEN and SYDVKM. This CDR3 comprises 16 residues. Trimming removed 2 bases at V and 0 bases at J, with 11 bases between. The CDR3 sequence: CASSLGRRGSYNEQFF. The CDR3 region has the DNA TGTGCCAGCAGTTTAGGGCGTAGAGGCTCCTACAATGAGCAGTTCTTC.

This clonotype was observed a few times. The chain couples TRBV5-1 to TRBJ1-1; maybe TRBD1 (5 bases). Germline CDR1 reads SGHRS; CDR2 reads YFSETQ. V lost 4 bases and J lost 1, with 8 bases in between. This CDR3 contains 13 residues. CDR3 region: CASSTGTNTEAFF. The CDR3 region has the DNA TGCGCCAGCAGCACCGGGACGAACACTGAAGCTTTCTTT.

This clonotype was observed at least ten times. The chain employs TRBV12-3 or TRBV12-4 and TRBJ2-5; D call uncertain. The CDR3 spans 12 residues. V lost 3 bases to trimming and J lost 7 bases, with 9 bases between them. The CDR3 loop reads CASSLRLGTQYF. The DNA for the CDR3 is TGTGCCAGCAGTTTGAGGTTAGGGACCCAGTACTTC.